This TCR beta chain emerged from a study of post-analysis software for immune sequencing data. Study in general: Relapsing-remitting, secondary progressive and progressive-relapsing courses of multiple sclerosis were included.

The sample holds a few counts of this clonotype. The target antigen is unknown. Incorporated into the TCR beta cDNA libraries were unique molecular identifiers, which served to reduce PCR and sequencing biases. Out of roughly 0.85 to 11 million T cells, about 500,000 cDNA molecules were generated. TCRdb re-called the PCR reads through MiXCR, storing one row per CDR3 protein. The repertoire holds 740,000 or so distinct CDR3 sequences, with approximately 57% as singletons. V lost 5 bases to trimming and J lost 4 bases, with 9 bases between them. The CDR3 contains 14 residues. Looked up from germline, CDR1 is SGHTA and CDR2 is FQGTGA. Study-level points and caveats: Clustering by F measure revealed strong co-clustering among samples prepared together in one batch. Patients carried roughly 5 TRBV segments more frequently than controls did, and TRBV5-6, TRBV5-1 and TRBV20-1 were among them. Compared against controls, patients with multiple sclerosis displayed significantly lower normalized Chao1 diversity.

The chain combines TRBV7-3 with TRBJ2-6; tentative D call: TRBD2 (5 bases). This sequence originates from a girl aged 5 to 17 with multiple sclerosis. The source material was blood. This chain's CDR3 is CASSPSGGANVLTF. The CDR3 DNA is TGTGCCAGCAGCCCCTCGGGGGGGGCCAACGTCCTGACTTTC.